This passage covers 8 T cell receptor beta chains from one sample sequenced in a study of regulatory T cells in long-lasting Graves disease. Both iRepertoire HTBI primers and Arm-PCR of CDR3 regions were used to build the TCR beta libraries. TCRdb fed the multiplex PCR reads into MiXCR, producing one record per CDR3 protein. The table has 360,000 or so distinct CDR3 sequences, roughly 10% seen once. Time point in this sample: newly diagnosed GD, antithyroid drugs for less than 3 months. Researchers made the TCR library from RNA that was extracted from PBMCs. This sample also belongs to another study, concerning T cells in Graves' hyperthyroidism and ophthalmopathy.

The source was peripheral blood mononuclear cells (PBMCs), collected at new diagnosis, from a patient treated with antithyroid drugs. The origin of the receptors is a woman between 18 and 30 years old with Graves disease.

In its sample, this clonotype was seen many times. The rearrangement uses TRBV4-1 and TRBJ1-2, with D perhaps matching TRBD1 (5 bases). Germline V gene sequence: CDR1 MGHRA, CDR2 YSYEKL. CDR3 length equals 15 residues. The ends were cut back, 0 bases at V and 6 bases at J, with 14 bases in the middle. CDR3 sequence (DNA): TGCGCCAGCAGCCAAGATCAGGGAGGCTTGAATGGCTACACCTTC. Amino acid sequence: CASSQDQGGLNGYTF.

This clonotype was counted ten times or more. The J gene is TRBJ2-2, the V gene TRBV12-3 or TRBV12-4, with 15 bases lining up with TRBD2. The length of the CDR3 is 17 residues. V dropped 6 bases and J dropped 5; count of bases not matched to a gene: 7. The CDR3 coding sequence is TGTGCCAGCAGACCGGGACTAGCGGGAGGAGATACCGGGGAGCTGTTTTTT. Encoded protein: CASRPGLAGGDTGELFF.

This clonotype was seen many times. The chain carries TRBV29-1 and TRBJ1-1; D not resolved. CDR1 and CDR2 from the germline V gene are SQVTM and ANQGSEA. V shed 0 bases and J shed 1 base, with 6 bases lying between them. This CDR3 is 13 amino acids long. The CDR3 sequence is CSVEDPANTEAFF. CDR3 DNA sequence: TGCAGCGTTGAAGATCCGGCGAACACTGAAGCTTTCTTT.

This clonotype was detected a few times. The chain carries TRBV24-1 and TRBJ1-5; no clear D gene. V was shortened by 4 bases and J by 5 bases, with 17 bases between the two germline ends. The CDR3 totals 16 residues. The V gene's germline CDR1 is KGHDR and CDR2 SFDVKD. The CDR3 loop reads CATSDRRTDSHQPQHF. In nucleotides, the CDR3 is TGTGCCACCAGTGACCGTCGGACTGATTCTCATCAGCCCCAGCATTTT.

The chain couples TRBV5-1 to TRBJ1-3, with TRBD1 identical over 7 bases. The V and J ends lost 5 bases and 2 bases, in that order; junction bases with no gene match: 7. This CDR3 is built from 15 residues. Per germline, CDR1 SGHRS and CDR2 YFSETQ. The CDR3 protein is CASRTQGTAGNTIYF. The CDR3 bases are TGCGCCAGCAGAACACAGGGGACCGCTGGAAACACCATATATTTT.

With respect to this clonotype: Since a much larger clone is just one base distant, this may be a read error. The chain has TRBV28 and TRBJ2-7; D is perhaps TRBD1 or TRBD2 (5 bases each). V was cut by 5 bases and J by 13 bases, with 15 bases left in between. CDR3 length: 11 residues. Germline V CDR1 and CDR2: MDHEN, SYDVKM. The CDR3 spells CASSDRDVHYV. The CDR3 nucleotides read TGTGCCAGCAGTGACCGGGACGTACATTACGTC.

A word on this clonotype: This could be a read error, since a much larger clone is one nucleotide away. The chain carries TRBV13 and TRBJ2-3; D is unresolved. The CDR3 consists of 16 residues. Trimming cost V 5 bases and J 2 bases, with 17 bases left between them. Germline CDR1 PRHDT, CDR2 FYEKMQ (reference sequence). The chain's CDR3 is CASSQRSAWDTDTQYF. The CDR3 DNA sequence: TGTGCCAGCAGCCAACGCAGCGCCTGGGACACAGATACGCAGTATTTT.

This clonotype was counted a few times. Written as DNA, the CDR3 is TGCAGTGCTAGAGATGTTGACAGGGTGGGAAACTATGGCTACACCTTC. Encoded protein: CSARDVDRVGNYGYTF. The genes are TRBV20-1 and TRBJ1-2; 7 bases map to TRBD1. This CDR3 region has 16 residues. V lost 0 bases and J lost 2; bases outside the gene matches: 9. Germline CDR1 reads DFQATT; CDR2 reads SNEGSKA (reference sequence).